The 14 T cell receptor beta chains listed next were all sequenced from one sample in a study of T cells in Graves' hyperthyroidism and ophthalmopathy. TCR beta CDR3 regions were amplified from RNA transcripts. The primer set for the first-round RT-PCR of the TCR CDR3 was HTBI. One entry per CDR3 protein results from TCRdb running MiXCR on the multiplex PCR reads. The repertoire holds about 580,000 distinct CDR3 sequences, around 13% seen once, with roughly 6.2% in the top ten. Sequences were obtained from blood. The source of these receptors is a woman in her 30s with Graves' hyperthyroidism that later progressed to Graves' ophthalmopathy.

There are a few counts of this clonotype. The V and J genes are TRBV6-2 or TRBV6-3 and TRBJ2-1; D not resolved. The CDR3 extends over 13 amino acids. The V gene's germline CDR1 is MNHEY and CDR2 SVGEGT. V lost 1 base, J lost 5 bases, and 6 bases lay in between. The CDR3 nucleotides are TGTGCCAGCAGTTACTGGGTCGACAATGAGCAGTTCTTC. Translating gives CASSYWVDNEQFF.

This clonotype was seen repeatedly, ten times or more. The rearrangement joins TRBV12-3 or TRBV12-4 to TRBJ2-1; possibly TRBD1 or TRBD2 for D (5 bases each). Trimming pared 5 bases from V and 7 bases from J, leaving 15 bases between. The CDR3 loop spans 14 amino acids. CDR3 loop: CASSPGRRLNEQFF. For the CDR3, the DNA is TGTGCCAGCAGTCCGGGACGACGGCTTAATGAGCAGTTCTTC.

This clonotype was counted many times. For the CDR3, the DNA is TGCGCCAGCAGCCCGGAGGGACCGTCGCAGTACTACGAGCAGTACTTC. Protein product: CASSPEGPSQYYEQYF. The chain joins TRBV5-1 to TRBJ2-7; D may be TRBD2 (6 bases). The CDR3 contains 16 residues. Germline V gene lookup returns CDR1 SGHRS and CDR2 YFSETQ. V lost 4 bases, J lost 3 bases, and 20 bases lay in between.

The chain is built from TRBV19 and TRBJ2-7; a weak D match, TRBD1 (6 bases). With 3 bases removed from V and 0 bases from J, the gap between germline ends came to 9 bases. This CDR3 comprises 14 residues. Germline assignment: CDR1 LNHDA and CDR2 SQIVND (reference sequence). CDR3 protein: CASSIWDNSYEQYF. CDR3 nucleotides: TGTGCCAGTAGTATTTGGGACAACTCCTACGAGCAGTACTTC.

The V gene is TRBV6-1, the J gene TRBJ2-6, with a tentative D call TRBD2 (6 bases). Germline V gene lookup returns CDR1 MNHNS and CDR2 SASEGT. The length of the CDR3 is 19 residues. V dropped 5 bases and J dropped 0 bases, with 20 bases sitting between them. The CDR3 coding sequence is TGTGCCAGCAGTCGTTCACGGGGTCGGGGAGGCTCTGGGGCCAACGTCCTGACTTTC. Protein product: CASSRSRGRGGSGANVLTF.

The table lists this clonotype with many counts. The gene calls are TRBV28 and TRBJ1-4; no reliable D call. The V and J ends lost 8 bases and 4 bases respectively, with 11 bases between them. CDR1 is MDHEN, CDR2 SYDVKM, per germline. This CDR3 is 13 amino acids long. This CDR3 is CASLGWNNEKLFF. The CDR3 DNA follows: TGTGCCAGCTTGGGGTGGAATAATGAAAAACTGTTTTTT.

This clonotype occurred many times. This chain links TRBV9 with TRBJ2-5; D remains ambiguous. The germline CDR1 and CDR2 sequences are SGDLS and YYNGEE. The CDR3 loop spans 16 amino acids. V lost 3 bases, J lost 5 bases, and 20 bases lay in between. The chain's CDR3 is CASSANRREPRETQYF. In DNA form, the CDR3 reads TGTGCCAGCAGCGCAAATAGGAGAGAGCCGAGGGAGACCCAGTACTTC.

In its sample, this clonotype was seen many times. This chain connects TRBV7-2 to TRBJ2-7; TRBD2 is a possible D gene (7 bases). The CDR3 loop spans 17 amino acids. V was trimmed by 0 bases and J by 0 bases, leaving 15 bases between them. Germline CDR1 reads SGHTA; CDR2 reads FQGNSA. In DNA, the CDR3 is TGTGCCAGCAGCTTAGCGCTAACGGGGGGCAGCTCCTACGAGCAGTACTTC. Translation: CASSLALTGGSSYEQYF. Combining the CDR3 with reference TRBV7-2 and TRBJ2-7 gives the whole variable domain GAGVSQSPSNKVTEKGKDVELRCDPISGHTALYWYRQSLGQGLEFLIYFQGNSAPDKSGLPSDRFSAERTGGSVSTLTIQRTQQEDSAVYLCASSLALTGGSSYEQYFGPGTRLTVT.

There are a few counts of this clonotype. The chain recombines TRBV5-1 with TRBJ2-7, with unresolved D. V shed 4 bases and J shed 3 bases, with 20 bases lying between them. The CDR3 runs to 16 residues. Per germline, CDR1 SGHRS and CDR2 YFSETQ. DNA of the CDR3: TGCGCCAGCAGCCCCGAGCAGGCTGGTACGTTCTACGAGCAGTACTTC. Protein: CASSPEQAGTFYEQYF.

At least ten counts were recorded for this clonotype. CDR3 in amino acids: CASRPRDNQPQHF. CDR3 coding DNA: TGTGCCAGCAGACCTCGGGATAATCAGCCCCAGCATTTT. This chain uses TRBV6-1 with TRBJ1-5; D not resolved. The CDR3 consists of 13 residues. Between the trimmed V and J ends, which lost 6 bases and 4 bases, there was a span of 10 bases. Germline CDR1 is MNHNS and CDR2 is SASEGT.

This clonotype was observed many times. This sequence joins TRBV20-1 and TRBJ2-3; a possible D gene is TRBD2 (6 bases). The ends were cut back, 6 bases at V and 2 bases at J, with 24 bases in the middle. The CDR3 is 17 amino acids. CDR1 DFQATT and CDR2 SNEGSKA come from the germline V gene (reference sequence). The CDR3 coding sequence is TGCAGTGCCAGACAGAAACGGGAGCCCCGATACACAGATACGCAGTATTTT. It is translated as CSARQKREPRYTDTQYF.

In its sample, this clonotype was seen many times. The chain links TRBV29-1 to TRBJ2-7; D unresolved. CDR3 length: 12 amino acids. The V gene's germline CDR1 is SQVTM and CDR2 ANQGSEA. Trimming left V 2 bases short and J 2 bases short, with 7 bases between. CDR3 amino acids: CSVEYSPYEQYF. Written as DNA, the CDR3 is TGCAGCGTTGAATACAGCCCCTACGAGCAGTACTTC.

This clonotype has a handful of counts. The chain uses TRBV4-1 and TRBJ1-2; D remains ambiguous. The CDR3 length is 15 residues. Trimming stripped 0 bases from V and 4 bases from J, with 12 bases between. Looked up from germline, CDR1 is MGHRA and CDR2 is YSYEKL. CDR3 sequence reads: CASSQDGNLGYGYTF. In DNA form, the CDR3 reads TGCGCCAGCAGCCAAGACGGAAACCTGGGCTATGGCTACACCTTC.

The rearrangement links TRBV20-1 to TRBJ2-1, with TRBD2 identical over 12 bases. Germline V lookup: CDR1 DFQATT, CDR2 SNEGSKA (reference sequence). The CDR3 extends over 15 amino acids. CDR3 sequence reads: CRGLAGLDSYNEQFF. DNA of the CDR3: TGCAGAGGACTAGCGGGATTAGATTCCTACAATGAGCAGTTCTTC.